This T cell receptor (beta chain) was captured by sequencing in a study of tumor and adjacent non-tumor tissue in lung cancer (dated by TCRdb to 2017 to 2018). For the study in its entirety: By cancer type, the cohort comprised approximately twelve adenocarcinoma patients, a couple of squamous cell carcinoma patients and 1 small cell lung cancer patient. Bulk TCRbeta repertoires were compared between lung tumor tissue and matched distant non-tumor lung tissue obtained from 15 lung cancer patients. In total, sequencing yielded fewer than 150 million productive TCRbeta reads, which works out to an average of about 4 million reads per sample. Around 30 paired specimens, one tumor and one normal lung sample per patient, were profiled by TCRbeta CDR3 sequencing. The 15 enrolled patients, of whom 10 were men and 5 were women, were aged 31 to 76 years and were diagnosed with TNM stage I to III disease.

Bulk unsorted tissue served as the source for RNA extraction, and RNA quality was assessed using a NanoDrop ND-1000 and an Agilent 2100. Donors were newly diagnosed lung cancer patients admitted for thoracic surgery in China between August and November 2014, without prior chemotherapy. Patients with previous radiotherapy or chemotherapy, or with another concurrent cancer, were excluded from the study. Surgical tissue pieces of roughly 1-2 cm3 were preserved in RNAlater solution and stored at -80 °C until use. The V end loses 8 bases and the J end loses 0 bases, and a stretch of 13 bases separates them. From the cysteine through the phenylalanine, the CDR3 covers 14 amino acids. The retained sequence is limited to the CDR3, 42 bases, with the frame set at the first base. Based on the germline V gene, the CDR1 and CDR2 sequences are MNHEY and SVGAGI. The study at large found these results: The methods do not name the sequencing platform or mention unique molecular identifiers. The top 100 clones made up a significantly larger cumulative share of the repertoire in normal lung than in tumor tissue. Significantly higher TCR diversity was found in younger patients, and higher tumor TCR diversity was associated with shorter overall and disease-free survival. With only around 15 patients in the cohort, the authors noted that larger samples and more detailed clinical data are needed. Peripheral blood was not sequenced, so blood TCRbeta repertoires were not examined in the lung cancer patients of the study. Tumor tissue showed significantly greater TCR diversity (inverse Simpson) than normal lung tissue (approximately 400 vs 170, P = 0.0075, Mann-Whitney U test).

This clonotype was detected many times. What antigen it recognizes has not been identified. Base qualities are missing; no much larger clone stands one base away. The method behind the library was multiplex PCR. Sequenced on an Illumina HiSeq 2500. Following protocols modified from ARM-PCR, the researchers constructed TCRbeta libraries through three rounds of nested PCR with primers (Table S4). Before sequencing, PCR products of 200-500 bp were excised from the gel and purified with the QIAquick gel extraction kit. Per the source publication's procedure: Trimmomatic was used to clean the reads, FLASH merged the cleaned reads into complete CDR3 sequences, and MiTCR assigned the sequences to V(D)J germline segments. Clonal diversity was computed as the inverse Simpson's index with VDJtools. In-frame sequences without a premature stop codon were defined as productive reads. Clones were called with MiXCR by TCRdb after fastp trimmed the public reads at Q25, and only in-frame beta chains were retained. CDR3 protein sequences are deduplicated, and each keeps its most common genes and DNA. The V and J calls, along with clone size, are taken from TCRdb and not from the paper's own processing. Within this sample are tens of thousands of distinct CDR3 sequences, with around 78% of them counted one time only. Approximately 30% of the sample is held by the ten biggest clonotypes.

The chain is encoded by TRBV6-5 joined to TRBJ1-1, with the identity of the D gene unclear. This sequence originates from a man aged 55 to 70 with non-small cell lung cancer. Sequencing was carried out using lung tumor tissue. Here the CDR3 is given as CASELGGMNTEAFF. The DNA is as follows: TGTGCCAGCGAGTTAGGTGGGATGAACACTGAAGCTTTCTTT.